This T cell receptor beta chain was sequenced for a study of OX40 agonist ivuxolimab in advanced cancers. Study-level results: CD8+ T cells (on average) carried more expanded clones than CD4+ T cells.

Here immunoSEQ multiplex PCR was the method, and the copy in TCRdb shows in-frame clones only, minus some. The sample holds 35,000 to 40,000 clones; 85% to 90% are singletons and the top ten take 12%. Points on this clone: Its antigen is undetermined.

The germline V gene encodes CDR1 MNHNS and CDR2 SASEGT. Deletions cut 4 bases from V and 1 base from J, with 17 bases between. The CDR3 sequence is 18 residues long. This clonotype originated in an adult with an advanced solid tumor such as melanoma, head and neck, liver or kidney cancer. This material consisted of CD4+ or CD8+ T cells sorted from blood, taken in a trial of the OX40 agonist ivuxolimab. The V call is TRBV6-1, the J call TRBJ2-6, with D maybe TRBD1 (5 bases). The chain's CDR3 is CASSAVTDYLSGANVLTF. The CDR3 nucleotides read TGTGCCAGCAGTGCCGTGACAGATTACCTGTCTGGGGCCAACGTCCTGACTTTC.